The next 32 T cell receptor beta chains were all read from a single sample in a study of identical twins. Via MiXCR, TCRdb re-called the 5' RACE reads, giving one row per CDR3 protein. The table includes 420,000 or so distinct CDR3 sequences, roughly 18% detected once. Specimen: naive T cells sorted from blood. These receptors came from a man aged 45-60 years in good health.

The sample holds many counts of this clonotype. This CDR3 reads CASTVGNEQFF. CDR3 bases: TGTGCCAGCACCGTTGGCAATGAGCAGTTCTTC. V gene TRBV6-2 or TRBV6-3 combines with J gene TRBJ2-1; D is uncertain. Germline V gene lookup returns CDR1 MNHEY and CDR2 SVGEGT. CDR3 length: 11 residues. Trimming pared 7 bases from V and 6 bases from J, leaving 7 bases between.

V usage is TRBV24-1 and J usage is TRBJ2-7, with D hard to call. This CDR3 comprises 13 residues. Germline V lookup: CDR1 KGHDR, CDR2 SFDVKD. V lost 4 bases to trimming and J lost 1 base, with 7 bases between them. This chain's CDR3 is CATSENESYEQYF. The CDR3 DNA reads as TGTGCCACCAGTGAAAACGAATCCTACGAGCAGTACTTC.

This clonotype has at least ten counts. This chain joins TRBV25-1 and TRBJ2-3; unclear D gene. Between the trimmed V and J ends, which lost 4 bases and 2 bases, there was a span of 7 bases. The V gene's germline CDR1 is MGHDK and CDR2 SYGVNS. The CDR3 has 13 amino acids. The CDR3: CASSVATTDTQYF. The CDR3 nucleotides are TGTGCCAGCAGTGTTGCGACCACAGATACGCAGTATTTT.

This chain uses TRBV29-1 with TRBJ2-2, with D possibly matching TRBD1 (6 bases). Between the trimmed V and J ends, which lost 6 bases and 1 base, there was a span of 12 bases. The CDR3 extends over 14 amino acids. Germline CDR1 is SQVTM and CDR2 is ANQGSEA. In DNA, the CDR3 is TGCAGCGTATACCCGGGACAGAACACCGGGGAGCTGTTTTTT. Translation gives CSVYPGQNTGELFF.

In its sample, this clonotype was seen many times. The V and J genes are TRBV29-1 and TRBJ2-2, with D perhaps matching TRBD2 (6 bases). Between the trimmed V and J ends, which lost 7 bases and 5 bases, there was a span of 14 bases. CDR1 and CDR2 (germline): SQVTM, ANQGSEA. The CDR3 loop spans 13 amino acids. CDR3 in amino acids: CSAGSRGTGELFF. CDR3 nucleotides: TGCAGCGCGGGGTCTCGGGGGACCGGGGAGCTGTTTTTT.

Notes on this clonotype: One junction end does not reproduce the germline sequence, and a read error may be involved. The CDR3 coding sequence is TGCAGTGCTAGCCGGGACAGGGGGGCTTGGCAAGAGCCCCAGTACTTC. Translated: CSASRDRGAWQEPQYF. The chain has TRBV20-1 and TRBJ2-5, with 11 nucleotides matching TRBD1. Germline lookup yields CDR1 DFQATT and CDR2 SNEGSKA (reference sequence). The CDR3 sequence is 16 residues long.

The V and J genes are TRBV4-3 and TRBJ2-2; unclear D gene. Trimming removed 4 bases at V and 1 base at J, with 10 bases between. The CDR3 runs 15 residues. Germline CDR1 LGHNA, CDR2 YSLEER. The DNA for the CDR3 is TGCGCCAGCAGCCGCAAGGCATTGAACACCGGGGAGCTGTTTTTT. Its translation is CASSRKALNTGELFF.

This clonotype was detected many times. This chain links TRBV5-1 with TRBJ2-1; the match to TRBD1 covers 7 bases. Germline values: CDR1 SGHRS, CDR2 YFSETQ. The V gene end was trimmed by 1 base and the J gene end by 0 bases; junction bases not matched to a gene: 4. The CDR3 loop spans 16 amino acids. CDR3 sequence: CASSLFGTASYNEQFF. In DNA form, the CDR3 reads TGCGCCAGCAGCTTGTTTGGGACAGCCTCCTACAATGAGCAGTTCTTC.

The chain combines TRBV20-1 with TRBJ1-2, with 8 bases matching TRBD1. J gave up 1 base and V 0 bases, and 7 bases lay outside the gene matches. This CDR3 is 16 amino acids long. Germline-derived CDR1 and CDR2 are DFQATT and SNEGSKA (reference sequence). This CDR3 reads CSARDATGASNYGYTF. DNA for the CDR3: TGCAGTGCTAGAGATGCGACAGGGGCAAGTAACTATGGCTACACCTTC.

This clonotype was detected a few times. The J gene is TRBJ2-1, the V gene TRBV9; D gene uncertain. V was clipped by 4 bases and J by 1 base, with 15 bases between them. The CDR3 contains 16 residues. CDR1 and CDR2 from the germline V gene are SGDLS and YYNGEE. DNA of the CDR3: TGTGCCAGCAGCTTGAGTCTTGGCGAATCCTACAATGAGCAGTTCTTC. Protein product: CASSLSLGESYNEQFF.

V and J are TRBV28 and TRBJ2-7; TRBD1 might be the D (6 bases). CDR1 and CDR2 from the germline V gene are MDHEN and SYDVKM. This CDR3 has 15 residues. Trimming shortened V by 6 bases and J by 4 bases, and 19 bases separated the two germline ends. CDR3 nucleotides: TGTGCCAGCAGCCCTCTCAGGCAGGGGCGGTACGAGCAGTACTTC. Protein sequence: CASSPLRQGRYEQYF. Drawing the rest from reference TRBV28 and TRBJ2-7, the complete variable domain is DVKVTQSSRYLVKRTGEKVFLECVQDMDHENMFWYRQDPGLGLRLIYFSYDVKMKEKGDIPEGYSVSREKKERFSLILESASTNQTSMYLCASSPLRQGRYEQYFGPGTRLTVT.

This clonotype was seen a single time. A much larger clone lies a single base off, so this may be a read error. The chain employs TRBV2 and TRBJ2-5; perhaps D is TRBD1 or TRBD2 (5 bases each). The CDR3 is 14 amino acids. From germline, CDR1 is SNHLY and CDR2 FYNNEI. Trimming took off 6 bases at V and 2 bases at J, with 13 bases between the two ends. CDR3 sequence: CASREGRGQETQYF. The CDR3 bases are TGTGCCAGCAGAGAGGGACGGGGTCAAGAGACCCAGTACTTC.

This clonotype has only a few counts. The V and J genes are TRBV6-2 or TRBV6-3 and TRBJ1-5; TRBD1 agrees at 7 bases. CDR3 length equals 16 residues. CDR1 is MNHEY and CDR2 is SVGEGT in the germline V gene. Unmatched junction bases numbered 10, after V lost 6 bases and J lost 2 bases. CDR3 nucleotide sequence: TGTGCCAGCAGCCGGACAGGAATGACCGGCAATCAGCCCCAGCATTTT. Amino acids: CASSRTGMTGNQPQHF.

This chain connects TRBV5-6 to TRBJ2-3, with D perhaps matching TRBD1 (6 bases). V was pared by 3 bases and J by 0 bases, with 20 bases between. CDR3 length equals 18 residues. Germline V lookup: CDR1 SGHDT, CDR2 YYEEEE. CDR3 coding DNA: TGTGCCAGCAGCTCCAAAGTTAGACAGGTCCTAAGCACAGATACGCAGTATTTT. This translates into CASSSKVRQVLSTDTQYF.

CDR3 sequence reads: CSAKLGSTDTQYF. The DNA for the CDR3 is TGCAGTGCCAAACTAGGAAGCACAGATACGCAGTATTTT. The chain links TRBV20-1 to TRBJ2-3, with D possibly matching TRBD2 (5 bases). This CDR3 is 13 amino acids long. V shed 6 bases and J shed 0 bases, with 10 bases lying between them. CDR1 and CDR2 from the germline V gene are DFQATT and SNEGSKA (reference sequence).

This clonotype was seen ten or more times. The gene calls are TRBV7-9 and TRBJ2-3; D unclear. Trimming removed 3 bases from V and 6 bases from J, with 10 bases in between. Germline V gives CDR1 SEHNR, CDR2 FQNEAQ (reference sequence). This CDR3 has 13 amino acids. CDR3 sequence (DNA): TGTGCCAGCAGCTTCCCCACATCGGATACGCAGTATTTT. The encoded protein is CASSFPTSDTQYF.

This rearrangement joins TRBV6-5 to TRBJ2-2; 12 bases are a match to TRBD2. The CDR3 contains 16 residues. V was pared by 3 bases and J by 8 bases, with 7 bases of the junction left unmatched. CDR1 is MNHEY and CDR2 is SVGAGI in the germline V gene. The CDR3 coding sequence is TGTGCCAGCAGTTATTCACTAGCGGGAGGTGCGGGGGAGCTGTTTTTT. Translating gives CASSYSLAGGAGELFF.

The chain links TRBV28 to TRBJ2-1; D not certain. The ends were cut back, 2 bases at V and 8 bases at J, with 7 bases in the middle. Germline CDR1 MDHEN, CDR2 SYDVKM. The CDR3 extends over 12 amino acids. CDR3 in DNA: TGTGCCAGCAGTTTAGACGATCATGAGCAGTTCTTC. This encodes CASSLDDHEQFF.

The chain combines TRBV4-3 with TRBJ2-6; TRBD1 agrees at 9 bases. Trimming removed 4 bases from V and 0 bases from J; junction bases left unmatched: 1. This CDR3 region has 16 residues. CDR1 and CDR2 from the germline V gene are LGHNA and YSLEER. The CDR3 here is CASSLDRGSGANVLTF. Written as DNA, the CDR3 is TGCGCCAGCAGCCTGGACAGGGGCTCTGGGGCCAACGTCCTGACTTTC.

This clonotype occurred many times. This chain connects TRBV12-3 or TRBV12-4 to TRBJ2-1; D may be TRBD1 (7 bases). CDR3 size: 16 residues. Between the trimmed V and J ends, which lost 5 bases and 0 bases, there was a span of 14 bases. The CDR3 loop is CASSGQAGSSYNEQFF. DNA of the CDR3: TGTGCCAGCAGTGGACAGGCGGGGAGCTCCTACAATGAGCAGTTCTTC.

This chain uses TRBV9 with TRBJ2-1, with TRBD2 matching over 13 bases. The V gene's germline CDR1 is SGDLS and CDR2 YYNGEE. The CDR3 spans 16 residues. Trimming cost V 4 bases and J 9 bases; bases outside gene matches: 10. DNA for the CDR3: TGTGCCAGCAGCCCCCGGACTAGCGGGAGAGACGGTGAGCAGTTCTTC. It yields the protein CASSPRTSGRDGEQFF. Full variable domain (outside the CDR3, taken from reference TRBV9 and TRBJ2-1): DSGVTQTPKHLITATGQRVTLRCSPRSGDLSVYWYQQSLDQGLQFLIQYYNGEERAKGNILERFSAQQFPDLHSELNLSSLELGDSALYFCASSPRTSGRDGEQFFGPGTRLTVL.

This clonotype occurred a few times. V usage is TRBV7-8 and J usage is TRBJ2-1; a possible D gene is TRBD1 (6 bases). The CDR3 consists of 14 residues. The V end was cut by 3 bases, the J end by 9 bases, with 15 bases between. Germline CDR1 reads SGHVS; CDR2 reads FQNEAQ. CDR3: CASSLSLQGREQFF. CDR3 in DNA: TGTGCCAGCAGCTTGAGTTTACAGGGACGTGAGCAGTTCTTC.

The J gene is TRBJ1-5, the V gene TRBV6-2 or TRBV6-3, with 8 bases aligning to TRBD1. Germline CDR1 and CDR2: MNHEY and SVGEGT. The length of the CDR3 is 17 residues. V shed 5 bases and J 11 bases; nucleotides not matched to a gene: 20. CDR3 sequence (DNA): TGTGCCAGCAGTCGAGCGACAGGGGCCGCCCTTACAGGGTCCCAGCATTTT. Its protein is CASSRATGAALTGSQHF.

This clonotype turned up a few times. The J gene is TRBJ2-2, the V gene TRBV5-1, with 9 bases identical to TRBD1. V lost 4 bases and J lost 4; bases outside the gene matches: 8. Germline V gene sequence: CDR1 SGHRS, CDR2 YFSETQ. The CDR3 consists of 16 residues. This CDR3 reads CASSLTGGIGTGELFF. CDR3 nucleotides: TGCGCCAGCAGCCTTACAGGGGGCATCGGCACCGGGGAGCTGTTTTTT. Drawing the rest from reference TRBV5-1 and TRBJ2-2, the complete variable domain is KAGVTQTPRYLIKTRGQQVTLSCSPISGHRSVSWYQQTPGQGLQFLFEYFSETQRNKGNFPGRFSGRQFSNSRSEMNVSTLELGDSALYLCASSLTGGIGTGELFFGEGSRLTVL.

The V gene is TRBV20-1, the J gene TRBJ2-5; tentatively, D is TRBD1 (6 bases). Trimming left V 0 bases short and J 2 bases short, with 13 bases between. CDR3 length: 15 residues. Germline CDR1 DFQATT, CDR2 SNEGSKA (reference sequence). This CDR3 reads CSARDPSQGQETQYF. CDR3 coding DNA: TGCAGTGCTAGAGACCCCTCACAGGGTCAAGAGACCCAGTACTTC.

This clonotype has ten or more counts. The rearrangement joins TRBV3-1 to TRBJ2-3; D gene uncertain. The CDR3 loop spans 14 amino acids. The germline V and J ends were trimmed by 0 bases and 1 base, with 5 bases remaining between them. CDR1 and CDR2 (germline): LGHDT, YNNKEL (reference sequence). CDR3 in amino acids: CASSQEAGTDTQYF. In DNA form, the CDR3 reads TGTGCCAGCAGCCAAGAAGCTGGCACAGATACGCAGTATTTT.

This clonotype was seen at least ten times. The genes are TRBV5-1 and TRBJ2-3; D not resolved. Germline V gene lookup returns CDR1 SGHRS and CDR2 YFSETQ. The CDR3 totals 16 residues. V was trimmed by 4 bases and J by 0 bases, leaving 15 bases between them. Here the CDR3 DNA reads TGCGCCAGCAGCCAGAGACCGTTGACTAGCACAGATACGCAGTATTTT. Protein product: CASSQRPLTSTDTQYF.

The chain joins TRBV29-1 to TRBJ2-7; 8 positions match TRBD1. This CDR3 comprises 13 residues. Trimming removed 7 bases from V and 0 bases from J; junction bases left unmatched: 5. The germline CDR1 and CDR2 sequences are SQVTM and ANQGSEA. The CDR3 DNA reads as TGCAGCGGACGGGACAGGAGCTCCTACGAGCAGTACTTC. Amino acids: CSGRDRSSYEQYF.

The rearrangement links TRBV7-2 to TRBJ2-7, with 7 bases fitting TRBD2. The J segment lost 3 bases and the V segment lost 5 bases, leaving 4 bases of the junction unmatched. The germline V gene encodes CDR1 SGHTA and CDR2 FQGNSA. The CDR3 has 13 residues. The CDR3 here is CASSPGLDYEQYF. CDR3 bases: TGTGCCAGCAGCCCAGGACTAGACTACGAGCAGTACTTC. The variable domain in full, with the rest retrieved from reference TRBV7-2 and TRBJ2-7, is GAGVSQSPSNKVTEKGKDVELRCDPISGHTALYWYRQSLGQGLEFLIYFQGNSAPDKSGLPSDRFSAERTGGSVSTLTIQRTQQEDSAVYLCASSPGLDYEQYFGPGTRLTVT.

The sample holds many counts of this clonotype. The rearrangement uses TRBV20-1 and TRBJ2-1; TRBD2 matches 9 bases. V lost 4 bases, J lost 6 bases, and 10 bases stayed unmatched. Germline V gene data show CDR1 as DFQATT and CDR2 as SNEGSKA (reference sequence). The length of the CDR3 is 15 residues. Here the CDR3 reads CSATPLAGRFNEQFF. In DNA, the CDR3 is TGCAGTGCTACACCTCTAGCGGGGCGCTTCAATGAGCAGTTCTTC.

This clonotype has only a few counts. The rearrangement joins TRBV4-3 to TRBJ2-6; D is uncertain. The V end lost 0 bases, the J end lost 4 bases, and 13 bases lay between the germline ends. From germline, CDR1 is LGHNA and CDR2 YSLEER. This CDR3 has 17 residues. CDR3 in amino acids: CASSQEGSVAGANVLTF. The DNA of the CDR3 is TGCGCCAGCAGCCAAGAAGGGTCTGTAGCCGGGGCCAACGTCCTGACTTTC.

Notes on this clonotype: A single base separates this from a much larger clone, so it may be a read error. This chain connects TRBV18 to TRBJ2-1, with 9 bases aligning to TRBD2. The CDR3 runs 15 residues. Trimming removed 6 bases from V and 4 bases from J; junction bases left unmatched: 7. The germline CDR1 and CDR2 sequences are KGHSH and LQKENI. CDR3 DNA: TGTGCCAGCTCGCGGACTAGCGAACTTTACAATGAGCAGTTCTTC. Protein product: CASSRTSELYNEQFF.